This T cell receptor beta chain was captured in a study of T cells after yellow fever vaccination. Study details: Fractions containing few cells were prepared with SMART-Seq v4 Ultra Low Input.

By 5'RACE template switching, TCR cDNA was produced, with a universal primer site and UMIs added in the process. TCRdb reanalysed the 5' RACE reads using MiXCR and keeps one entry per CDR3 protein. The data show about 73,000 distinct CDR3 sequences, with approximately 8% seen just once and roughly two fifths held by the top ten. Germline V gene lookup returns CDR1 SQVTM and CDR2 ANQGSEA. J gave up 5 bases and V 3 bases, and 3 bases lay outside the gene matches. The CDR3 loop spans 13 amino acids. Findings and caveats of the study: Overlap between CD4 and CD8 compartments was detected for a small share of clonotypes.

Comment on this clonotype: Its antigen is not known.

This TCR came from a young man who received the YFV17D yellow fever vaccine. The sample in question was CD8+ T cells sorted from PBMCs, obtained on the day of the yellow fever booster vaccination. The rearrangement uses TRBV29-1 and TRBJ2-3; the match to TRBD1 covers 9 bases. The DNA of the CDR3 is TGCAGCGTTGACGGGACAGGGCTAGATACGCAGTATTTT. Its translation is CSVDGTGLDTQYF.